This TCR beta chain was captured by sequencing in a study of cytomegalovirus exposure and HLA in healthy donors. Study-wide context: According to later analysis, the same platform produced the roughly 120 validation and around 730 first-cohort repertoires.

TCRdb's table, derived via immunoSEQ multiplex PCR, lists solely in-frame clones and lacks some. The sample contains roughly 120,000 clones, 90% to 95% of which appear only once. Notes on the study in general: In vitro testing confirmed a few CMV-associated chains as specific for CMV antigens. The authors enumerated 150 to 200 TCR beta chains as linked to cytomegalovirus. Clusters of TCRs from the first cohort tended to co-occur in the 90 to 150 validation repertoires (as a later analysis found).

For this clone: Its antigen is unknown.

CDR1 is SNHLY and CDR2 is FYNNEI in the germline V gene. The CDR3 is made up of 13 amino acids. Trimming took 5 bases from V and 4 from J; bases not matched to a gene: 1. The rearrangement uses TRBV2 and TRBJ2-1, with 8 bases aligning to TRBD2. The sequencing sample was made of PBMCs. The TCR was taken from a woman under 30 in good health and CMV-seronegative. Here the CDR3 DNA reads TGTGCCAGCAGTAGCGGGAGTTACAATGAGCAGTTCTTC. This sequence encodes CASSSGSYNEQFF.